The present entry profiles one T cell receptor (beta chain) with its context. This specimen comes from a study of blood T cell repertoires in COVID-19. Sequencing used immunoSEQ multiplex PCR; TCRdb keeps in-frame clones, though not all of them. The sample consists of 120,000 to 150,000 clones, around 81% of them appearing once. The sequenced sample consisted of peripheral blood. The clonotype comes from a human donor in a cohort sampled during active COVID-19.

This CDR3 reads CASSQVNRGISPLHF. DNA of the CDR3: TGCGCCAGCAGCCAAGTAAACAGGGGGATTTCACCCCTCCACTTT. The genes are TRBV4-1 and TRBJ1-6, with 8 bases fitting TRBD1. The CDR3 runs to 15 residues. Germline loops: CDR1 MGHRA, CDR2 YSYEKL. V dropped 1 base and J dropped 9; count of bases not matched to a gene: 5.